What follows describes a single T cell receptor (beta chain). This entry is derived from a study of Graves' ophthalmopathy and Graves' hyperthyroidism. TCR beta CDR3 amplification used RNA transcripts. An opening RT-PCR round employed HTBI primers and preceded a second-round multiplex PCR. TCRdb used MiXCR to reprocess the multiplex PCR reads, holding one entry per CDR3 protein. The sample has about 200,000 distinct CDR3 sequences, over 25% seen once. The CDR3 runs 11 residues. The germline CDR1 and CDR2 sequences are SQVTM and ANQGSEA. V was pared by 4 bases and J by 3 bases, with 7 bases between. The chain recombines TRBV29-1 with TRBJ2-7; D is unresolved. Material: peripheral blood. The sequence was obtained from a man aged 45 to 65 with Graves' ophthalmopathy. CDR3 residues: CSVVFGYEQYF. The CDR3 nucleotides read TGCAGCGTTGTCTTCGGCTACGAGCAGTACTTC.